These T cell receptor beta chains were read from a single sample in a study of beta chain features in type 1 diabetes. Assay used: immunoSEQ multiplex PCR; TCRdb lists only in-frame clones, some missing. The table includes about 390,000 clones, 9.6% detected once. Material: central memory CD4+ T cells from blood. Receptors were obtained from a man aged 30 to 39 with type 1 diabetes. CDR3s include the opening cysteine and the closing phenylalanine or tryptophan.

V	J	length	CDR3
TRBV30	TRBJ1-5	17	CAWSVRGTGRGNQPQHF
TRBV5-4	TRBJ2-7	15	CASSGGAGSTREQYF
TRBV28	TRBJ2-2	15	CASIEGDRVTGELFF
TRBV28	TRBJ1-3	17	CASSRTGGRISGNTIYF
TRBV11-2	TRBJ2-3	15	CASSLGGRMTDTQYF
TRBV30	TRBJ2-5	16	CAWRPGLAGIKETQYF
TRBV5-4	TRBJ2-1	13	CASGKQGSDEQFF
TRBV5-4	TRBJ2-5	15	CASSKAGVSGETQYF
TRBV1	TRBJ2-7	14	CTSSLGDSPYEQYF
TRBV9	TRBJ2-1	15	CASSAQAGGFNEQFF
TRBV7-8	TRBJ2-6	17	CASSWTSATSGANVLTF
TRBV7-9	TRBJ2-2	17	CASSHTPGSDVTGELFF
TRBV5-4	TRBJ2-7	13	CANSIQGLNEQYF
TRBV7-2	TRBJ2-1	15	CASSPDRSAYNEQFF
TRBV7-9	TRBJ1-1	15	CASSLVGRLNTEAFF
TRBV20-1	TRBJ2-5	11	CAGSARETQYF
TRBV7-3	TRBJ1-1	14	CASSGREYNTEAFF
TRBV2	TRBJ1-5	14	CASSLGQGNQPQHF
TRBV28	TRBJ1-5	12	CASSISAGPQHF
TRBV6-1	TRBJ2-3	14	CASSDSKNGDTQYF
TRBV19	TRBJ2-7	12	CASSRGAYEQYF
TRBV10-2	TRBJ2-1	15	CASSGTVRSYNEQFF
TRBV12-5	TRBJ2-5	13	CASAGRGGETQYF
TRBV28	TRBJ2-5	14	CASSPTGRMETQYF
TRBV5-5	TRBJ2-3	16	CASSSGTDFSTDTQYF
TRBV28	TRBJ2-7	11	CASRDLAGQYF